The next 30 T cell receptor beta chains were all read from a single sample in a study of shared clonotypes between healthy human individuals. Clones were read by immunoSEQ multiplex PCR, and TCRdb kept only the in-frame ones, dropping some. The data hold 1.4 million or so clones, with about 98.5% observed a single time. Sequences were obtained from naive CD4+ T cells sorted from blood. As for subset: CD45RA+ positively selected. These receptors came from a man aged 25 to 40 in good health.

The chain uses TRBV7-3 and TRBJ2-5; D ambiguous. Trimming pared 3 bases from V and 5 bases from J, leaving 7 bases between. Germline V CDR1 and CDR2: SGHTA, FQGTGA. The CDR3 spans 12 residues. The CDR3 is CASSFLGETQYF. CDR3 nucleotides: TGTGCCAGCAGCTTTTTAGGGGAGACCCAGTACTTC. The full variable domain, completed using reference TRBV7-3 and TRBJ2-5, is GAGVSQTPSNKVTEKGKYVELRCDPISGHTALYWYRQSLGQGPEFLIYFQGTGAADDSGLPNDRFFAVRPEGSVSTLKIQRTERGDSAVYLCASSFLGETQYFGPGTRLLVL.

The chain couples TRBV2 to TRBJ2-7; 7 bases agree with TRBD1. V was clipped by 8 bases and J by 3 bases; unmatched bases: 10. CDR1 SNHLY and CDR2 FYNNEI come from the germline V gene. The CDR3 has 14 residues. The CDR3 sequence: CASHSGDSNYEQYF. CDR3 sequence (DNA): TGTGCCAGCCACTCCGGGGACAGCAACTACGAGCAGTACTTC.

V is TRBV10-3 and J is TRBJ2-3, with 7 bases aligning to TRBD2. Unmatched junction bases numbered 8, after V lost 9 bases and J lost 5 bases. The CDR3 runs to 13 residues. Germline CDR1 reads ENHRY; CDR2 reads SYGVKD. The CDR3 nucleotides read TGTGCCATGGCCCTGGGGGAGGGAGATACGCAGTATTTT. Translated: CAMALGEGDTQYF.

The CDR3 loop reads CASSATSGYYNEQFF. In nucleotides, the CDR3 is TGTGCCAGCAGTGCGACTAGCGGGTATTACAATGAGCAGTTCTTC. V is TRBV28 and J is TRBJ2-1; TRBD2 aligns across 10 bases. The CDR3 covers 15 residues. CDR1 and CDR2 (germline): MDHEN, SYDVKM. Trimming at V came to 5 bases and at J to 4 bases, leaving 5 bases not matched to a gene.

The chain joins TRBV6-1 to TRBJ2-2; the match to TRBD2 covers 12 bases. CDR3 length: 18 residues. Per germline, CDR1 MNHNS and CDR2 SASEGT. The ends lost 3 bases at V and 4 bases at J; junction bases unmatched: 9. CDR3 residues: CASSDPTSGGGSTGELFF. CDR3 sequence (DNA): TGTGCCAGCAGTGACCCGACTAGCGGGGGAGGGAGCACCGGGGAGCTGTTTTTT.

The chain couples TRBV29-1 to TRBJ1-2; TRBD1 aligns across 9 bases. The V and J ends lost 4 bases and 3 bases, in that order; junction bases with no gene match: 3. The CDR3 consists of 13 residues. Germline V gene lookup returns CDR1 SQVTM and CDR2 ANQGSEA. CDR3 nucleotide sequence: TGCAGCGTTGCGGACAGGGGAGACTATGGCTACACCTTC. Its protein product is CSVADRGDYGYTF.

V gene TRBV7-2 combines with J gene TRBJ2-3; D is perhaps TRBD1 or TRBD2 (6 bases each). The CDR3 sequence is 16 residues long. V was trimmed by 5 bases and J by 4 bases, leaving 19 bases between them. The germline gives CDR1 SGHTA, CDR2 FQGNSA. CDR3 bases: TGTGCCAGCAGCGTTAGCGGCACAGGGCGATCAGATACGCAGTATTTT. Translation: CASSVSGTGRSDTQYF. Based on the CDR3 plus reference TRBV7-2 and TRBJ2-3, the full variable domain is GAGVSQSPSNKVTEKGKDVELRCDPISGHTALYWYRQSLGQGLEFLIYFQGNSAPDKSGLPSDRFSAERTGGSVSTLTIQRTQQEDSAVYLCASSVSGTGRSDTQYFGPGTRLTVL.

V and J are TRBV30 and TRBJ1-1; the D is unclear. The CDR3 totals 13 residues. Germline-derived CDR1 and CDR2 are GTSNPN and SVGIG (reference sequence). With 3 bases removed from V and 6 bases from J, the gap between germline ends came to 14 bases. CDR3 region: CAWRPGRRAEAFF. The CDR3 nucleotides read TGTGCCTGGAGGCCCGGGAGGAGGGCTGAAGCTTTCTTT.

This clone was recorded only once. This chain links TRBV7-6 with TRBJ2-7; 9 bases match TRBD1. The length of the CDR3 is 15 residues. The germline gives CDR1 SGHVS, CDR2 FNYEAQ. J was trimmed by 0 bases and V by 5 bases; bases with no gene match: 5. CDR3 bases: TGTGCCAGCAGCCTAGGACAGGGGAGCTCCTACGAGCAGTACTTC. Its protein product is CASSLGQGSSYEQYF. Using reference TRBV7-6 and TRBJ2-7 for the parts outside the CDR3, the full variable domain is GAGVSQSPRYKVTKRGQDVALRCDPISGHVSLYWYRQALGQGPEFLTYFNYEAQQDKSGLPNDRFSAERPEGSISTLTIQRTEQRDSAMYRCASSLGQGSSYEQYFGPGTRLTVT.

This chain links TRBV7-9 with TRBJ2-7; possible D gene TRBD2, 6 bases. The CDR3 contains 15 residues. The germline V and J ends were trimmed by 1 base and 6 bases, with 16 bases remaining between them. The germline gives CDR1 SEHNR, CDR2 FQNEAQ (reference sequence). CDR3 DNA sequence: TGTGCCAGCAGCTTAGTGGGGGGTGCCCCTAGCGAGCAGTACTTC. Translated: CASSLVGGAPSEQYF.

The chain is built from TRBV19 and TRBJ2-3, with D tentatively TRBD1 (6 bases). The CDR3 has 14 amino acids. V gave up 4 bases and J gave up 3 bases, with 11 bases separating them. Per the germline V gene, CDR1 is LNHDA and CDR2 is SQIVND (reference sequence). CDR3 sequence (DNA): TGTGCCAGTAGTACCTTACAGGGAACAGATACGCAGTATTTT. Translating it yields CASSTLQGTDTQYF.

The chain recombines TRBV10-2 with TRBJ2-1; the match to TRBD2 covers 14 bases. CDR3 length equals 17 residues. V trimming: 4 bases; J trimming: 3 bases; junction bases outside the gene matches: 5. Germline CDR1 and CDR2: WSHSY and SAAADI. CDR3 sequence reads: CASSGTSGRSLYNEQFF. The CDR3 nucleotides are TGCGCCAGCAGTGGGACTAGCGGGAGGTCCCTCTACAATGAGCAGTTCTTC.

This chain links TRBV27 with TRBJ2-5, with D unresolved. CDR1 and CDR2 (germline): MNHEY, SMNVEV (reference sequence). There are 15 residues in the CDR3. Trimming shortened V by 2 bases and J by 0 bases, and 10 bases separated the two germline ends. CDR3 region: CASSLVGDYQETQYF. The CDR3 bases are TGTGCCAGCAGTTTAGTAGGTGACTACCAAGAGACCCAGTACTTC.

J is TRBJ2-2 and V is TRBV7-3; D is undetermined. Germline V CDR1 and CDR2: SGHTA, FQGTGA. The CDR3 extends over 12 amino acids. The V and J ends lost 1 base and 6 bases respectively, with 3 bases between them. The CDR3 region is CASSLSAGELFF. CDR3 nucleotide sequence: TGTGCCAGCAGCTTAAGCGCCGGGGAGCTGTTTTTT.

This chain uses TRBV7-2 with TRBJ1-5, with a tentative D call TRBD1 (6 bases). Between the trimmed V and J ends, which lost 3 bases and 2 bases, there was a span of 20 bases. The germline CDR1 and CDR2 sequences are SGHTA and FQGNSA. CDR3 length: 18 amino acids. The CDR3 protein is CASSLGAYGGRGNQPQHF. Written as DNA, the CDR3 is TGTGCCAGCAGCTTGGGGGCTTACGGGGGAAGGGGCAATCAGCCCCAGCATTTT.

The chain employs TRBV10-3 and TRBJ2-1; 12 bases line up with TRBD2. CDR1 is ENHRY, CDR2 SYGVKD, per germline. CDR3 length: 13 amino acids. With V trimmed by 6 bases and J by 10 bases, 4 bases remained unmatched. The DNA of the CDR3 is TGTGCCATCAGCCCCGGGACTAGCGGGGAGCAGTTCTTC. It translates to CAISPGTSGEQFF.

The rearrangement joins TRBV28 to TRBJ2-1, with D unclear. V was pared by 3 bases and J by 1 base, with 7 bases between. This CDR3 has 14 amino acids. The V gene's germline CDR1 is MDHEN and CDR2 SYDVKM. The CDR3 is CASSFSASYNEQFF. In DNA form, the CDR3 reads TGTGCCAGCAGTTTCTCAGCGTCCTACAATGAGCAGTTCTTC.

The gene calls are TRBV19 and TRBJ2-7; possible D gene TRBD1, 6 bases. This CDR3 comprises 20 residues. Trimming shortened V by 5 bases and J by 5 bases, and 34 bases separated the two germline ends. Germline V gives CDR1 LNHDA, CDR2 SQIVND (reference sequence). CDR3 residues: CASSLRGLNVRGGSLDEQYF. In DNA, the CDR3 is TGTGCCAGTAGTCTACGAGGCCTAAATGTACGAGGGGGATCTTTGGACGAGCAGTACTTC.

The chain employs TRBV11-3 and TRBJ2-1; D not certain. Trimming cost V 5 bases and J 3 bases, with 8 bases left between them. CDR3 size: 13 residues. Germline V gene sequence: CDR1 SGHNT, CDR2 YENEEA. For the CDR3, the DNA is TGTGCCAGCAGCGAAAATGTCTACAATGAGCAGTTCTTC. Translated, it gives CASSENVYNEQFF. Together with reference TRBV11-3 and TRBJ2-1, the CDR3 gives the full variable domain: EAGVVQSPRYKIIEKKQPVAFWCNPISGHNTLYWYLQNLGQGPELLIRYENEEAVDDSQLPKDRFSAERLKGVDSTLKIQPAELGDSAVYLCASSENVYNEQFFGPGTRLTVL.

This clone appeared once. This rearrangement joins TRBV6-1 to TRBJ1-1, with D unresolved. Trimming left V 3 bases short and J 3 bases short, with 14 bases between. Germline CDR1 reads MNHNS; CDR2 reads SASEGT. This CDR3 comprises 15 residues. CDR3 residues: CASSEVIGVYTEAFF. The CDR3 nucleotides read TGTGCCAGCAGTGAGGTGATCGGGGTTTACACTGAAGCTTTCTTT.

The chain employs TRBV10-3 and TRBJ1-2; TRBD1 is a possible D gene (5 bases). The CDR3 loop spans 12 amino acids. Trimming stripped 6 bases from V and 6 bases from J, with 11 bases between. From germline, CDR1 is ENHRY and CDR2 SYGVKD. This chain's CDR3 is CAIRSGGDGYTF. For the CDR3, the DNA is TGTGCCATCAGGTCGGGGGGAGATGGCTACACCTTC.

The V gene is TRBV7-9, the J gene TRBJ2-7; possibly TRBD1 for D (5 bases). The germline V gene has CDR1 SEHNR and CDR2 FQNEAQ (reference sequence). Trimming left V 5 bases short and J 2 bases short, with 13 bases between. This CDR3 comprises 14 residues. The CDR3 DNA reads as TGTGCCAGCAGCCCTCTGGCAGGGACCTACGAGCAGTACTTC. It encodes CASSPLAGTYEQYF.

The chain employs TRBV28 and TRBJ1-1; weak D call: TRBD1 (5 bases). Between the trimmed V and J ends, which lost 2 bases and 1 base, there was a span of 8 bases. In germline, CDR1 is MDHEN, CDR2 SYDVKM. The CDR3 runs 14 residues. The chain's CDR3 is CASSLTGTNTEAFF. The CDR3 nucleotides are TGTGCCAGCAGTTTAACGGGGACGAACACTGAAGCTTTCTTT. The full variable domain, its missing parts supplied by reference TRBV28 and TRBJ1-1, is DVKVTQSSRYLVKRTGEKVFLECVQDMDHENMFWYRQDPGLGLRLIYFSYDVKMKEKGDIPEGYSVSREKKERFSLILESASTNQTSMYLCASSLTGTNTEAFFGQGTRLTVV.

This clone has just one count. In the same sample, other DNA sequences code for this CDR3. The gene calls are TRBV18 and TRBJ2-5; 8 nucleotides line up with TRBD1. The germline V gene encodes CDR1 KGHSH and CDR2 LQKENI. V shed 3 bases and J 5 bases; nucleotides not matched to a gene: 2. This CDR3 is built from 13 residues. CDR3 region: CASSPDRAETQYF. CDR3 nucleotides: TGTGCCAGCTCACCGGACAGGGCGGAGACCCAGTACTTC.

CDR3 residues: CASTETVTEAFF. CDR3 DNA: TGTGCCAGCACCGAGACTGTAACTGAAGCTTTCTTT. The chain combines TRBV7-2 with TRBJ1-1; no definite D call. This CDR3 is built from 12 residues. The germline CDR1 and CDR2 sequences are SGHTA and FQGNSA. V lost 7 bases and J 5 bases, leaving 11 bases between the germline ends.

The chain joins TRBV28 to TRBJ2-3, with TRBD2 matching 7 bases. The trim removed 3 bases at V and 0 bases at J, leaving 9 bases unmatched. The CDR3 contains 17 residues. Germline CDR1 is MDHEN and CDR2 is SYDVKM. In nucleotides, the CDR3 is TGTGCCAGCAGTTTTGTTTGGCCTAGCGGAAGCACAGATACGCAGTATTTT. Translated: CASSFVWPSGSTDTQYF.

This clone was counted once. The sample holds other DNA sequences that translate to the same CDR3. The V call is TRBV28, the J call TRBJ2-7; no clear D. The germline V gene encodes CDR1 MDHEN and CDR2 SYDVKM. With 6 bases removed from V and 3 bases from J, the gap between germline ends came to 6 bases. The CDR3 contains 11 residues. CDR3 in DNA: TGTGCCAGCAGCCTGATCTACGAGCAGTACTTC. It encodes CASSLIYEQYF.

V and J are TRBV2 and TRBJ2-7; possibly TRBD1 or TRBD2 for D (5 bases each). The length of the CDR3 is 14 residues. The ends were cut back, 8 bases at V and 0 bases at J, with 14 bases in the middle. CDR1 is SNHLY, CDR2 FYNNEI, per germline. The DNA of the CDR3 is TGTGCCAGCTGCTCCGGGACCTACTCCTACGAGCAGTACTTC. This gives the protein CASCSGTYSYEQYF.

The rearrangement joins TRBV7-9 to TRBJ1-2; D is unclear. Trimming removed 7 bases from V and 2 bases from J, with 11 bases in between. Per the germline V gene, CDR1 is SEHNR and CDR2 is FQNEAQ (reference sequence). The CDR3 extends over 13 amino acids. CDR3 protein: CASIQDGNYGYTF. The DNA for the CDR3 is TGTGCCAGCATCCAAGACGGGAACTATGGCTACACCTTC.

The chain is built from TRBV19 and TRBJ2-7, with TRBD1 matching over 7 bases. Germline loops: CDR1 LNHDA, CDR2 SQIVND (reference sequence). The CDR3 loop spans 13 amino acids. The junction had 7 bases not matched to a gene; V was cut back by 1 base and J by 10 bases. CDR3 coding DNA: TGTGCCAGTAGTATAGCGCCCGACAGGGATCAGTACTTC. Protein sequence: CASSIAPDRDQYF.